A single sample gave rise to the 22 T cell receptor beta chains below, sequenced in a study of OX40 agonist ivuxolimab in advanced cancers. Profiling relied on immunoSEQ multiplex PCR, and the TCRdb table lists in-frame clones only, not all of them. The data contain 40,000 to 55,000 clones, just under 90% of them singletons. This material consisted of CD4+ or CD8+ T cells sorted from blood, taken in a trial of the OX40 agonist ivuxolimab. These receptors were collected from an adult with an advanced solid tumor such as melanoma, head and neck, liver or kidney cancer.

The gene calls are TRBV7-6 and TRBJ2-5; D not certain. Trimming shortened V by 0 bases and J by 2 bases, and 7 bases separated the two germline ends. Germline V gives CDR1 SGHVS, CDR2 FNYEAQ. The CDR3 sequence is 14 residues long. CDR3 nucleotides: TGTGCCAGCAGCTTAGCGCCTCATCAAGAGACCCAGTACTTC. Amino acid sequence: CASSLAPHQETQYF.

The rearrangement links TRBV5-4 to TRBJ2-3; TRBD2 matches 11 bases. Germline V lookup: CDR1 SGHNT, CDR2 YYREEE (reference sequence). The CDR3 is 16 amino acids. Trimming cost V 4 bases and J 9 bases; bases outside gene matches: 13. CDR3 DNA: TGTGCCAGCAGCAGTTCTAGCGGGGGGAGTTTCGAAACGCAGTATTTT. The encoded protein is CASSSSSGGSFETQYF.

The gene calls are TRBV5-1 and TRBJ2-1; D is undetermined. CDR3 length equals 14 residues. Germline CDR1 is SGHRS and CDR2 is YFSETQ. The V end lost 0 bases, the J end lost 3 bases, and 7 bases lay between the germline ends. Here the CDR3 reads CASSLDPLYNEQFF. As DNA, the CDR3 is TGCGCCAGCAGCTTGGATCCCCTCTACAATGAGCAGTTCTTC.

This chain connects TRBV12-5 to TRBJ2-1; D unclear. The CDR3 spans 12 residues. Trimming took off 6 bases at V and 1 base at J, with 4 bases between the two ends. Per germline, CDR1 LGHNT and CDR2 FRNRAP. The CDR3 loop is CASGLSYNEQFF. The CDR3 region has the DNA TGTGCTAGTGGCCTTTCCTACAATGAGCAGTTCTTC.

This clone is a singleton in its sample. The V and J genes are TRBV18 and TRBJ2-6; D is perhaps TRBD1 (5 bases). The CDR3 has 16 amino acids. V lost 3 bases to trimming and J lost 4 bases, with 13 bases between them. Germline assignment: CDR1 KGHSH and CDR2 LQKENI. This CDR3 reads CASSPATVAGANVLTF. CDR3 sequence (DNA): TGTGCCAGCTCACCCGCGACAGTCGCCGGGGCCAACGTCCTGACTTTC.

The rearrangement uses TRBV5-6 and TRBJ1-5, with TRBD1 matching 7 bases. Trimming at V came to 2 bases and at J to 2 bases, leaving 4 bases not matched to a gene. Germline CDR1 reads SGHDT; CDR2 reads YYEEEE. This CDR3 is built from 15 residues. Written as DNA, the CDR3 is TGTGCCAGCAGCTTCAGGGGGGCTGGCAATCAGCCCCAGCATTTT. As protein: CASSFRGAGNQPQHF.

The J gene is TRBJ1-2, the V gene TRBV5-8, with TRBD1 matching over 9 bases. The germline CDR1 and CDR2 sequences are SGHTS and YDEGEE. The CDR3 runs 14 residues. V gave up 6 bases and J gave up 5 bases; unmatched junction bases: 8. CDR3 coding DNA: TGTGCCAGCATTGACAGGGGGTTTGGGTATGGCTACACCTTC. Translated, it gives CASIDRGFGYGYTF.

This chain joins TRBV7-9 and TRBJ1-2, with TRBD1 as a possible D gene (5 bases). The V gene's germline CDR1 is SEHNR and CDR2 FQNEAQ (reference sequence). The CDR3 extends over 12 amino acids. Deletions cut 6 bases from V and 6 bases from J, with 11 bases between. CDR3 sequence reads: CASRGQGDGYTF. The CDR3 bases are TGTGCCAGCAGGGGGCAAGGGGATGGCTACACCTTC. Full variable domain (remainder filled in from reference TRBV7-9 and TRBJ1-2): DTGVSQNPRHKITKRGQNVTFRCDPISEHNRLYWYRQTLGQGPEFLTYFQNEAQLEKSRLLSDRFSAERPKGSFSTLEIQRTEQGDSAMYLCASRGQGDGYTFGSGTRLTVV.

The chain links TRBV19 to TRBJ1-5; 9 positions match TRBD1. Losses at the gene ends were 6 bases for V and 15 bases for J; bases not matched to a gene: 18. Germline CDR1 LNHDA, CDR2 SQIVND (reference sequence). The length of the CDR3 is 15 residues. CDR3 sequence reads: CASRGGQGGSIATHF. The CDR3 DNA follows: TGTGCCAGTAGGGGGGGACAGGGCGGGTCTATTGCGACGCATTTT.

The rearrangement links TRBV5-1 to TRBJ2-3; 10 bases line up with TRBD2. Germline V lookup: CDR1 SGHRS, CDR2 YFSETQ. V gave up 5 bases and J gave up 3 bases; unmatched junction bases: 6. The CDR3 is made up of 15 amino acids. CDR3 loop: CASRLAGDRTDTQYF. The DNA of the CDR3 is TGCGCCAGCAGGCTAGCGGGAGATAGGACAGATACGCAGTATTTT.

In regard to this clone: Additional DNA sequences in this sample encode the identical CDR3. This chain connects TRBV5-1 to TRBJ2-7; D unclear. CDR3 length: 12 amino acids. From germline, CDR1 is SGHRS and CDR2 YFSETQ. V shed 1 base and J shed 0 bases, with 2 bases lying between them. The CDR3 DNA reads as TGCGCCAGCAGCTTGACCTCCTACGAGCAGTACTTC. Amino acids: CASSLTSYEQYF.

V and J are TRBV18 and TRBJ1-1; 9 nucleotides line up with TRBD1. Germline lookup yields CDR1 KGHSH and CDR2 LQKENI. V lost 6 bases and J lost 1; bases outside the gene matches: 3. The CDR3 is 14 amino acids. CDR3 protein: CASSPGQGNTEAFF. In DNA form, the CDR3 reads TGTGCCAGCTCTCCGGGACAGGGGAACACTGAAGCTTTCTTT.

This rearrangement joins TRBV7-3 to TRBJ1-1, with unresolved D. Trimming removed 1 base at V and 4 bases at J, with 13 bases between. The CDR3 loop spans 15 amino acids. CDR1 and CDR2 (germline): SGHTA, FQGTGA. CDR3 nucleotide sequence: TGTGCCAGCAGCTTAATTCACAGCCCGGGCACTGAAGCTTTCTTT. It specifies CASSLIHSPGTEAFF. The variable domain in full, completed from reference TRBV7-3 and TRBJ1-1, reads GAGVSQTPSNKVTEKGKYVELRCDPISGHTALYWYRQSLGQGPEFLIYFQGTGAADDSGLPNDRFFAVRPEGSVSTLKIQRTERGDSAVYLCASSLIHSPGTEAFFGQGTRLTVV.

This chain uses TRBV5-1 with TRBJ2-1, with D unclear. CDR1 is SGHRS, CDR2 YFSETQ, per germline. There are 15 residues in the CDR3. Trimming took 4 bases from V and 4 from J, leaving 15 bases between them. CDR3 sequence (DNA): TGCGCCAGCAGCCCCTATCCAGCCCTGTACAATGAGCAGTTCTTC. It is translated as CASSPYPALYNEQFF.

This clone was counted once. The rearrangement links TRBV18 to TRBJ2-5; 7 nucleotides agree with TRBD1. V lost 2 bases to trimming and J lost 4 bases; unmatched junction nucleotides: 4. This CDR3 is 14 amino acids long. Germline V gives CDR1 KGHSH, CDR2 LQKENI. This CDR3 reads CASSPLNRGETQYF. CDR3 bases: TGTGCCAGCTCACCATTGAACAGGGGAGAGACCCAGTACTTC.

The chain is built from TRBV2 and TRBJ2-7; the D gene is possibly TRBD1 (6 bases). This CDR3 is built from 13 residues. CDR1 is SNHLY and CDR2 is FYNNEI in the germline V gene. V was pared by 6 bases and J by 0 bases, with 9 bases between. The CDR3 nucleotides are TGTGCCAGCAGCCGACAGGCCTCCTACGAGCAGTACTTC. Translated, it gives CASSRQASYEQYF.

This sequence joins TRBV11-2 and TRBJ2-6; 7 nucleotides match TRBD1. Trimming took 1 base from V and 0 from J; bases not matched to a gene: 6. CDR3 length: 18 residues. CDR1 SGHAT and CDR2 FQNNGV come from the germline V gene. The CDR3 bases are TGTGCCAGCAGCTTAGCCAGGGGGACGGGCTCTGGGGCCAACGTCCTGACTTTC. The encoded protein is CASSLARGTGSGANVLTF.

This chain connects TRBV10-3 to TRBJ2-3; no reliable D call. The germline CDR1 and CDR2 sequences are ENHRY and SYGVKD. Trimming stripped 10 bases from V and 1 base from J, with 6 bases between. CDR3 length: 11 residues. The CDR3 nucleotides read TGTGCCAGTAGTCGCACAGATACGCAGTATTTT. Its protein is CASSRTDTQYF.

J is TRBJ2-7 and V is TRBV10-2; D uncertain. The CDR3 length is 15 residues. Germline assignment: CDR1 WSHSY and CDR2 SAAADI. V lost 5 bases and J 6 bases, leaving 20 bases between the germline ends. The CDR3 sequence is CASSISGPPMGEQYF. CDR3 in DNA: TGCGCCAGCAGTATCTCCGGGCCCCCAATGGGCGAGCAGTACTTC.

The chain combines TRBV28 with TRBJ2-7; possible D gene TRBD1, 6 bases. The germline CDR1 and CDR2 sequences are MDHEN and SYDVKM. Deletions cut 6 bases from V and 4 bases from J, with 10 bases between. The CDR3 has 12 amino acids. CDR3 amino acids: CASSPQGYEQYF. CDR3 DNA: TGTGCCAGCAGCCCACAGGGATACGAGCAGTACTTC.

In this sample, this clone turned up a few times. V usage is TRBV28 and J usage is TRBJ1-5, with D maybe TRBD1 (6 bases). The length of the CDR3 is 11 residues. Looked up from germline, CDR1 is MDHEN and CDR2 is SYDVKM. The ends were cut back, 3 bases at V and 11 bases at J, with 8 bases in the middle. CDR3 DNA sequence: TGTGCCAGCAGTTTTAGGGGGGCCCAGCATTTT. Residues: CASSFRGAQHF.

This clone was recorded only once. This rearrangement joins TRBV28 to TRBJ2-5; tentative D call: TRBD2 (5 bases). CDR1 is MDHEN, CDR2 SYDVKM, per germline. The V and J ends lost 6 bases and 3 bases respectively, with 17 bases between them. This CDR3 is 15 amino acids long. CDR3 nucleotides: TGTGCCAGCAGCCCCCTCGGGATTGGTAAAGAGACCCAGTACTTC. Translation gives CASSPLGIGKETQYF.